The clone carrying this T cell receptor beta chain was counted between two and nine times. A read error may explain this, as a much larger clone is one base away. This sample is part of a study of T-cell reconstitution after alpha-beta-depleted transplantation in children. Preparation of the TCRbeta library was carried out with unique molecular identifiers. TCRdb passed the PCR reads through MiXCR, listing each CDR3 protein once. The repertoire holds around 680,000 distinct CDR3 sequences, over 15% seen once, with approximately 1% in the top ten. The sample consisted of PBMCs from the stem cell graft donor, taken from the stem cell graft. This clonotype was obtained from a human donor who donated a stem cell graft to a child with acute myeloid leukemia.

CDR3: CCARDRNRGNTGELFF. The DNA for the CDR3 is TGCTGTGCTAGAGATCGGAACAGAGGGAACACCGGGGAGCTGTTTTTT. The V call is TRBV20-1, the J call TRBJ2-2; D gene unclear. Germline-derived CDR1 and CDR2 are DFQATT and SNEGSKA (reference sequence). The CDR3 has 16 residues.